A single sample gave rise to the 10 T cell receptor beta chains below, sequenced in a study of T cell responses to AZD1222 COVID-19 vaccine (dated by TCRdb to the early 2020s). The library relied on the immunoSEQ multiplex PCR assay. This is the immuneACCESS table as TCRdb keeps it, with only in-frame sequences that have V and J called. A part of the clones is gone; compared with another copy, unresolved V genes explain less than half, and the rest is unexplained. Across this sample there are about 180,000 clones, with about 86% seen only once. The top ten clones comprise 7.7% of the sample. The time point label on this specimen signifies: baseline before first vaccination. Source: peripheral blood, taken on day 0 of AZD1222 vaccination. The origin of the receptors is an adult in good health.

J is TRBJ1-1 and V is TRBV10-3, with 9 bases identical to TRBD1. Germline values: CDR1 ENHRY, CDR2 SYGVKD. This CDR3 is 16 amino acids long. V gave up 4 bases and J gave up 5 bases; unmatched junction bases: 11. CDR3 in amino acids: CAISVQGQGLRTEAFF. The CDR3 region has the DNA TGTGCCATCAGTGTACAGGGACAGGGATTGAGGACTGAAGCTTTCTTT.

The chain uses TRBV14 and TRBJ1-1, with D perhaps TRBD1 (5 bases). Germline loops: CDR1 SGHDN, CDR2 FVKESK. The CDR3 sequence is 13 residues long. With 3 bases removed from V and 4 bases from J, the gap between germline ends came to 9 bases. CDR3 sequence (DNA): TGTGCCAGCAGCCATGCAGGGTCCACTGAAGCTTTCTTT. This codes for CASSHAGSTEAFF.

The J gene is TRBJ1-3, the V gene TRBV7-9, with 7 positions matching TRBD1. Germline V gene data show CDR1 as SEHNR and CDR2 as FQNEAQ (reference sequence). J gave up 8 bases and V 5 bases, and 9 bases lay outside the gene matches. The CDR3 is 14 residues long. CDR3 sequence reads: CASSARTGGDTIYF. The CDR3 DNA sequence: TGTGCCAGCAGCGCTCGGACAGGAGGGGACACCATATATTTT.

The CDR3: CASSFRGTGEVLHEKLFF. The CDR3 bases are TGTGCCAGCAGCTTTAGAGGGACAGGCGAGGTTTTGCATGAAAAACTGTTTTTT. The chain has TRBV5-5 and TRBJ1-4, with TRBD1 identical over 8 bases. Germline assignment: CDR1 SGHKS and CDR2 YYEKEE (reference sequence). With 2 bases clipped from V and 6 bases from J, the junction kept 15 bases outside the gene matches. CDR3 length: 18 residues.

The chain employs TRBV16 and TRBJ2-1, with D hard to call. V lost 0 bases and J 0 bases, leaving 9 bases between the germline ends. This CDR3 is built from 16 residues. The germline CDR1 and CDR2 sequences are KGHSY and FQNENV. The CDR3 sequence is CASSQSATSSYNEQFF. CDR3 sequence (DNA): TGTGCCAGCAGCCAATCGGCCACAAGCTCCTACAATGAGCAGTTCTTC. Based on the CDR3 plus reference TRBV16 and TRBJ2-1, the full variable domain is GEEVAQTPKHLVRGEGQKAKLYCAPIKGHSYVFWYQQVLKNEFKFLISFQNENVFDETGMPKERFSAKCLPNSPCSLEIQATKLEDSAVYFCASSQSATSSYNEQFFGPGTRLTVL.

The V gene is TRBV7-9, the J gene TRBJ1-2, with D unresolved. Germline values: CDR1 SEHNR, CDR2 FQNEAQ (reference sequence). The CDR3 contains 14 residues. Trimming pared 5 bases from V and 2 bases from J, leaving 12 bases between. The CDR3 region has the DNA TGTGCCAGCAGCCCATCGGGAGGCAACTATGGCTACACCTTC. Its protein is CASSPSGGNYGYTF.

This chain joins TRBV4-3 and TRBJ2-5, with 9 bases fitting TRBD1. Germline values: CDR1 LGHNA, CDR2 YSLEER. The CDR3 length is 17 residues. After removal of 0 bases from V and 5 bases from J, the junction contained 10 bases not matched to a gene. In nucleotides, the CDR3 is TGCGCCAGCAGCCAAGACGCCAGACAGGGGGGCCGGGAGACCCAGTACTTC. Translated: CASSQDARQGGRETQYF.

CDR3 sequence reads: CASSLVRENYGYTF. The CDR3 region has the DNA TGTGCCAGCAGCTTAGTCAGGGAAAACTATGGCTACACCTTC. The chain employs TRBV7-8 and TRBJ1-2; D might be TRBD1 (5 bases). Trimming left V 1 base short and J 2 bases short, with 8 bases between. The CDR3 consists of 14 residues. Germline V gene lookup returns CDR1 SGHVS and CDR2 FQNEAQ.

The CDR3 protein is CAWTGVPSGNTIYF. The DNA of the CDR3 is TGTGCCTGGACCGGCGTACCCTCTGGAAACACCATATATTTT. The chain is built from TRBV30 and TRBJ1-3; unclear D gene. V was trimmed by 4 bases and J by 0 bases, leaving 10 bases between them. CDR3 length: 14 amino acids. Germline V gives CDR1 GTSNPN, CDR2 SVGIG (reference sequence).

This chain uses TRBV28 with TRBJ1-6, with D maybe TRBD1 (5 bases). Looked up from germline, CDR1 is MDHEN and CDR2 is SYDVKM. Trimming removed 6 bases from V and 10 bases from J, with 16 bases in between. This CDR3 contains 14 residues. The CDR3 loop is CASRKDILGSPLHF. The CDR3 region has the DNA TGTGCCAGCAGGAAGGACATTCTCGGATCACCCCTCCACTTT.